This entry describes one TCR beta chain. These data originate in a study of shared clonotypes between healthy human individuals. Overall study context: Samples came from a couple of female and a few male donors aged 18 to 49. Three plates were used per donor for CD4 naive, three for CD4 memory, two for CD8 naive and one for CD8 memory.

The CDR3 consists of 14 residues. In germline, CDR1 is KGHSH, CDR2 LQKENI. V lost 3 bases and J lost 9, with 12 bases in between. In replicate PCRs of sorted subsets, approximately 200 ng DNA, tens of thousands of T cell genomes, was used. Clones were sequenced by immunoSEQ multiplex PCR, and TCRdb holds only the in-frame ones, with some missing. The sample records approximately 980,000 clones, approximately 76% being singletons. The source is a man younger than 30 in good health. The sequencing input was memory CD4+ T cells sorted from blood. The subset here: CD45RA-negative fraction. The chain joins TRBV18 to TRBJ1-6, with D possibly matching TRBD1 (5 bases). The CDR3 here is CASSPTDSLSPLHF. The CDR3 nucleotides are TGTGCCAGCTCACCGACAGATAGTCTTTCACCCCTCCACTTT.